These 15 T cell receptor beta chains came from one sample sequenced in a study of blood T cell repertoires in COVID-19 (dated by TCRdb to the early 2020s). The library was made by the immunoSEQ multiplex PCR assay. TCRdb re-hosts the immuneACCESS table, in-frame sequences only. Its copies lack some clones; in the studies checked, an unresolved V gene accounts for under half of them, and the cause for the rest is not known. The sample contains 150,000 or so clones, approximately 95% of them found a single time. The top ten constitute 3.5% to 5% of the sample. The specimen was peripheral blood. The receptors stem from a woman aged 50 to 65 with acute or convalescent COVID-19.

This chain links TRBV24-1 with TRBJ1-5, with 11 bases fitting TRBD1. The CDR3 has 17 residues. After removal of 2 bases from V and 5 bases from J, the junction contained 7 bases not matched to a gene. Germline assignment: CDR1 KGHDR and CDR2 SFDVKD. DNA of the CDR3: TGTGCCACCAGTGATTCGCAGGCGGACAGGGGGCATCAGCCCCAGCATTTT. It encodes CATSDSQADRGHQPQHF.

Concerning this clone itself: The junction shows a germline mismatch at one end, possibly a read error. The rearrangement links TRBV7-8 to TRBJ1-2; D remains unclear. The germline CDR1 and CDR2 sequences are SGHVS and FQNEAQ. The length of the CDR3 is 13 residues. DNA of the CDR3: TGTGCCAGCAGCTCCAAGTCTCGACTAATGCAGGACTTC. This encodes CASSSKSRLMQDF.

Concerning this clone: The same CDR3 is also encoded by other DNA sequences in this sample. This chain joins TRBV5-1 and TRBJ1-2, with 7 positions matching TRBD1. V was pared by 0 bases and J by 5 bases, with 4 bases of the junction left unmatched. CDR1 is SGHRS and CDR2 is YFSETQ in the germline V gene. This CDR3 is built from 14 residues. The CDR3 loop is CASSLGQGGYGYTF. The CDR3 DNA follows: TGCGCCAGCAGCTTGGGACAGGGTGGATATGGCTACACCTTC.

This sequence joins TRBV3-1 (or the pseudogene TRBV3-2) and TRBJ2-3; D is possibly TRBD2 (6 bases). This CDR3 is 16 amino acids long. Germline assignment: CDR1 LGHDT and CDR2 YNNKEL (reference sequence). Trimming removed 0 bases at V and 6 bases at J, with 16 bases between. CDR3: CASSQDRGPGRDTQYF. The CDR3 region has the DNA TGTGCCAGCAGCCAAGATCGTGGCCCAGGGAGGGATACGCAGTATTTT.

Note on this clone: It is unclear where the CDR3 begins or ends on the DNA, so no DNA is shown, and the CDR3 is as TCRdb lists it. The chain joins TRBV6-8 to TRBJ1-5; the table assigns TRBD1, which was not confirmed against the DNA. The CDR3 is 19 amino acids long, termini counted. Germline V CDR1 and CDR2: MNHGY, SAAAGT. The CDR3 spells CASRYFGPQGVYSNQPQHF.

This chain links TRBV4-1 with TRBJ2-1, with TRBD2 identical over 11 bases. From germline, CDR1 is MGHRA and CDR2 YSYEKL. The CDR3 totals 16 residues. Trimming took 4 bases from V and 5 from J; bases not matched to a gene: 7. CDR3 amino acids: CASSLIGLAGHNEQFF. For the CDR3, the DNA is TGCGCCAGCAGCCTAATCGGACTAGCGGGCCACAATGAGCAGTTCTTC.

The chain is built from TRBV30 and TRBJ2-2, with D uncertain. CDR1 and CDR2 (germline): GTSNPN, SVGIG (reference sequence). The CDR3 length is 13 residues. V was clipped by 0 bases and J by 6 bases, with 8 bases between them. The CDR3, as DNA: TGTGCCTGGAGTGTGGTGGGCGCCGGGGAGCTGTTTTTT. Its protein product is CAWSVVGAGELFF.

The V gene is TRBV27, the J gene TRBJ2-7; a weak D match, TRBD1 (6 bases). Germline V gene lookup returns CDR1 MNHEY and CDR2 SMNVEV (reference sequence). The CDR3 consists of 14 residues. Trimming removed 3 bases from V and 5 bases from J, with 14 bases in between. In nucleotides, the CDR3 is TGTGCCAGCAGTTTTCTGAACAGGGTTAACGAGCAGTACTTC. It yields the protein CASSFLNRVNEQYF.

V gene TRBV7-2 combines with J gene TRBJ1-5; 9 bases agree with TRBD1. CDR3 length: 16 amino acids. Germline V gene data show CDR1 as SGHTA and CDR2 as FQGNSA. With 2 bases clipped from V and 7 bases from J, the junction kept 9 bases outside the gene matches. The CDR3 is CASSLYPGQGTQPQHF. The CDR3 DNA follows: TGTGCCAGCAGCTTATATCCGGGACAGGGTACGCAGCCCCAGCATTTT. Together with reference TRBV7-2 and TRBJ1-5, the CDR3 gives the full variable domain: GAGVSQSPSNKVTEKGKDVELRCDPISGHTALYWYRQSLGQGLEFLIYFQGNSAPDKSGLPSDRFSAERTGGSVSTLTIQRTQQEDSAVYLCASSLYPGQGTQPQHFGDGTRLSIL.

This CDR3 reads CASSAMGQGHGYTF. As DNA, the CDR3 is TGTGCCAGCAGTGCCATGGGACAGGGCCATGGCTACACCTTC. The rearrangement links TRBV25-1 to TRBJ1-2; 9 positions agree with TRBD1. The CDR3 runs to 14 residues. Germline CDR1 reads MGHDK; CDR2 reads SYGVNS. V gave up 4 bases and J gave up 6 bases; unmatched junction bases: 6.

The genes are TRBV5-1 and TRBJ1-2; D is possibly TRBD1 (6 bases). V lost 0 bases and J lost 6, with 12 bases in between. The CDR3 runs to 14 residues. Germline-derived CDR1 and CDR2 are SGHRS and YFSETQ. The CDR3 DNA reads as TGCGCCAGCAGCTTGGGGGCAGGGGATCATGGCTACACCTTC. Its translation is CASSLGAGDHGYTF.

This rearrangement joins TRBV6-2 or TRBV6-3 to TRBJ1-2; 7 nucleotides align to TRBD1. Germline V gene sequence: CDR1 MNHEY, CDR2 SVGEGT. The CDR3 is 13 residues long. J was trimmed by 8 bases and V by 5 bases; bases with no gene match: 8. The CDR3 DNA sequence: TGTGCCAGCAGTGGCAACAGGGGAAACGGCTACACCTTC. This gives the protein CASSGNRGNGYTF.

This sequence joins TRBV10-3 and TRBJ2-7; 11 bases are a match to TRBD1. The CDR3 is 13 residues long. Per germline, CDR1 ENHRY and CDR2 SYGVKD. V dropped 6 bases and J dropped 13; count of bases not matched to a gene: 11. The CDR3, as DNA: TGTGCCATCAGCTCCAGCGGGGACAGGGGGGGATACTTC. Translated, it gives CAISSSGDRGGYF.

This chain joins TRBV5-8 and TRBJ1-1; no reliable D call. V lost 4 bases and J 7 bases, leaving 23 bases between the germline ends. Germline CDR1 is SGHTS and CDR2 is YDEGEE. The CDR3 runs 16 residues. The CDR3: CASSLNPWEDVGEAFF. CDR3 DNA sequence: TGTGCCAGCAGCCTAAACCCCTGGGAGGATGTTGGTGAAGCTTTCTTT.

This sequence joins TRBV5-1 and TRBJ1-6; D is ambiguous. In germline, CDR1 is SGHRS, CDR2 YFSETQ. This CDR3 is 14 amino acids long. V lost 4 bases to trimming and J lost 4 bases, with 9 bases between them. CDR3 sequence reads: CASSRYEYNSPLHF. The CDR3 nucleotides are TGCGCCAGCAGCCGCTATGAATATAATTCACCCCTCCACTTT.